This passage covers 31 T cell receptor beta chains from one sample sequenced in a study of cytomegalovirus exposure and HLA in healthy donors. The PCR ran on 60 Vbeta and 13 Jbeta primers. Using immunoSEQ multiplex PCR, the repertoire was profiled, and TCRdb retains in-frame clones only, with some absent. The table lists 200,000 to 250,000 clones, about 89% of them singletons, with roughly 0.99% in the top ten. Sequenced sample: PBMCs. These receptors were obtained from a woman aged 18-29 years in good health and CMV-seronegative.

The rearrangement joins TRBV5-5 to TRBJ1-4; the D is unclear. The germline V gene has CDR1 SGHKS and CDR2 YYEKEE (reference sequence). The ends were cut back, 2 bases at V and 0 bases at J, with 8 bases in the middle. The CDR3 contains 15 residues. This CDR3 reads CASSLNSATNEKLFF. The CDR3 nucleotides read TGTGCCAGCAGCTTAAACAGTGCAACTAATGAAAAACTGTTTTTT.

V is TRBV5-1 and J is TRBJ2-7; 7 bases are a match to TRBD2. Trimming at V came to 4 bases and at J to 2 bases, leaving 12 bases not matched to a gene. Germline V gene sequence: CDR1 SGHRS, CDR2 YFSETQ. This CDR3 spans 16 amino acids. The CDR3 DNA sequence: TGCGCCAGCAGCCCCGGTCTAGCGGCTTACACCTACGAGCAGTACTTC. It translates to CASSPGLAAYTYEQYF.

Here the CDR3 DNA reads TGTGCCAGCGGAGACTTCATCGGGGAGCTGTTTTTT. This encodes CASGDFIGELFF. The chain employs TRBV14 and TRBJ2-2; the D is unclear. V gave up 8 bases and J gave up 7 bases, with 11 bases separating them. Looked up from germline, CDR1 is SGHDN and CDR2 is FVKESK. The length of the CDR3 is 12 residues.

The chain carries TRBV4-3 and TRBJ2-3; TRBD2 agrees at 8 bases. Germline values: CDR1 LGHNA, CDR2 YSLEER. V lost 8 bases, J lost 1 base, and 8 bases stayed unmatched. The CDR3 has 15 residues. This chain's CDR3 is CASGLLGGGTDTQYF. Here the CDR3 DNA reads TGCGCCAGCGGACTTCTCGGGGGGGGCACAGATACGCAGTATTTT.

This clone showed up just once. Compared with germline, one end of the junction differs, possibly owing to a read error. The V gene is TRBV9, the J gene TRBJ1-1; D uncertain. The CDR3 loop spans 13 amino acids. Germline-derived CDR1 and CDR2 are SGDLS and YYNGEE. The CDR3 DNA follows: TGTGCCAGCAGCCCCTCGGGTTACACTGGAGCTTTCTTT. It encodes CASSPSGYTGAFF.

This chain connects TRBV13 to TRBJ1-1, with 8 bases matching TRBD1. Germline values: CDR1 PRHDT, CDR2 FYEKMQ (reference sequence). J lost 7 bases, V lost 3 bases, and 1 base had no gene match. CDR3 size: 12 residues. The CDR3 loop reads CASSFRGLEAFF. The CDR3 DNA sequence: TGTGCCAGCAGCTTCAGGGGGCTTGAAGCTTTCTTT.

The chain joins TRBV11-2 to TRBJ2-2; maybe TRBD2 (6 bases). The V end was cut by 3 bases, the J end by 6 bases, with 26 bases between. From germline, CDR1 is SGHAT and CDR2 FQNNGV. This CDR3 has 19 amino acids. CDR3 bases: TGTGCCAGCAGCTTCTACCCGATGGAGGATGGAGGGAAGTCCGGGGAGCTGTTTTTT. Translating it yields CASSFYPMEDGGKSGELFF.

The chain uses TRBV2 and TRBJ2-1; the D gene is possibly TRBD2 (6 bases). Trimming left V 2 bases short and J 3 bases short, with 23 bases between. The CDR3 totals 19 residues. The germline V gene has CDR1 SNHLY and CDR2 FYNNEI. The CDR3 nucleotides are TGTGCCAGCAGTGAACTGTTGGTGGCTAGCGAATTCGTCTACAATGAGCAGTTCTTC. Its protein is CASSELLVASEFVYNEQFF.

The chain carries TRBV15 and TRBJ1-2; D not resolved. Germline CDR1 and CDR2: LNHNV and YYDKDF (reference sequence). V was cut by 1 base and J by 1 base, with 10 bases left in between. CDR3 length equals 15 residues. The CDR3 nucleotides read TGTGCCACCAGCAGAGGGCAGAATTATAACTATGGCTACACCTTC. Its protein is CATSRGQNYNYGYTF.

This clone was seen a single time. The chain couples TRBV30 to TRBJ2-7; 9 nucleotides match TRBD1. V trimming: 0 bases; J trimming: 2 bases; junction bases outside the gene matches: 8. Per the germline V gene, CDR1 is GTSNPN and CDR2 is SVGIG (reference sequence). The CDR3 length is 16 residues. CDR3 DNA sequence: TGTGCCTGGAGTGTAAAGGGGACAGGGTCTCCCTACGAGCAGTACTTC. Protein product: CAWSVKGTGSPYEQYF.

The chain employs TRBV10-1 and TRBJ2-5, with D tentatively TRBD1 (5 bases). Germline-derived CDR1 and CDR2 are WNHNN and SYGVQD (reference sequence). This CDR3 region has 14 residues. The V end lost 3 bases, the J end lost 1 base, and 9 bases lay between the germline ends. CDR3: CASSDRQTQETQYF. The CDR3 coding sequence is TGCGCCAGCAGTGACCGACAGACCCAAGAGACCCAGTACTTC.

The chain recombines TRBV7-9 with TRBJ1-4, with TRBD1 matching 9 bases. Germline V gene sequence: CDR1 SEHNR, CDR2 FQNEAQ (reference sequence). The CDR3 runs 15 residues. Trimming took 3 bases from V and 7 from J; bases not matched to a gene: 6. The CDR3 sequence is CASSLTGGNGEKLFF. CDR3 DNA: TGTGCCAGCAGCTTGACAGGGGGGAACGGTGAAAAACTGTTTTTT. The full variable domain, in which reference TRBV7-9 and TRBJ1-4 provide the parts outside the CDR3, is DTGVSQNPRHKITKRGQNVTFRCDPISEHNRLYWYRQTLGQGPEFLTYFQNEAQLEKSRLLSDRFSAERPKGSFSTLEIQRTEQGDSAMYLCASSLTGGNGEKLFFGSGTQLSVL.

The rearrangement uses TRBV7-8 and TRBJ2-1; D may be TRBD2 (5 bases). Germline assignment: CDR1 SGHVS and CDR2 FQNEAQ. This CDR3 spans 15 amino acids. The ends were cut back, 0 bases at V and 8 bases at J, with 14 bases in the middle. CDR3 in amino acids: CASSLASVPEDEQFF. The CDR3 nucleotides read TGTGCCAGCAGCTTAGCTAGCGTCCCCGAGGATGAGCAGTTCTTC.

The V call is TRBV10-1, the J call TRBJ2-7; TRBD1 aligns across 9 bases. Trimming removed 2 bases from V and 3 bases from J; junction bases left unmatched: 5. The germline gives CDR1 WNHNN, CDR2 SYGVQD (reference sequence). The CDR3 totals 15 residues. The DNA for the CDR3 is TGCGCCAGCAGTGAGAATATGGGACAGGGCTACGAGCAGTACTTC. As protein: CASSENMGQGYEQYF.

V gene TRBV13 combines with J gene TRBJ1-4; possibly TRBD1 for D (6 bases). V lost 5 bases, J lost 7 bases, and 14 bases lay in between. CDR3 size: 14 residues. Germline V CDR1 and CDR2: PRHDT, FYEKMQ (reference sequence). CDR3 loop: CASSARGGGEKLFF. CDR3 nucleotides: TGTGCCAGCAGCGCCAGGGGTGGGGGTGAAAAACTGTTTTTT. Full variable domain (outside the CDR3, taken from reference TRBV13 and TRBJ1-4): AAGVIQSPRHLIKEKRETATLKCYPIPRHDTVYWYQQGPGQDPQFLISFYEKMQSDKGSIPDRFSAQQFSDYHSELNMSSLELGDSALYFCASSARGGGEKLFFGSGTQLSVL.

The chain carries TRBV4-2 and TRBJ2-2, with 7 bases matching TRBD2. V shed 1 base, J shed 2 bases, and the junction held 7 bases outside the gene matches. The CDR3 is made up of 17 amino acids. Germline V lookup: CDR1 LGHNA, CDR2 YNFKEQ. The CDR3 loop is CASSQGVPGGNTGELFF. In nucleotides, the CDR3 is TGTGCCAGCAGCCAAGGGGTCCCGGGAGGTAACACCGGGGAGCTGTTTTTT.

The chain recombines TRBV5-4 with TRBJ2-5; the D is unclear. The end of the DNA fits TRBJ2-7 better, so the J call may be wrong. This CDR3 is built from 12 residues. Looked up from germline, CDR1 is SGHNT and CDR2 is YYREEE (reference sequence). CDR3 nucleotide sequence: TGTGCCAGCAGCTTGGGAGGCTACGAGCAGTACTTC. It is translated as CASSLGGYEQYF.

This chain links TRBV27 with TRBJ1-1, with D possibly TRBD1 on 5 matching bases. Germline CDR1 reads MNHEY; CDR2 reads SMNVEV (reference sequence). Trimming pared 4 bases from V and 6 bases from J, leaving 15 bases between. The CDR3 spans 14 residues. The CDR3 DNA follows: TGTGCCAGCAGTTACGATGCCGCGGGGCCTGAAGCTTTCTTT. This encodes CASSYDAAGPEAFF.

This sequence joins TRBV6-1 and TRBJ1-2; 7 bases align to TRBD1. Trimming removed 5 bases from V and 4 bases from J; junction bases left unmatched: 7. The germline CDR1 and CDR2 sequences are MNHNS and SASEGT. This CDR3 region has 14 residues. Here the CDR3 DNA reads TGTGCCAGCAGTCTAAGGGGGCGGACCTATGGCTACACCTTC. Translation: CASSLRGRTYGYTF.

The count of this clone is one. The chain employs TRBV18 and TRBJ2-5; TRBD1 matches 9 bases. Germline V CDR1 and CDR2: KGHSH, LQKENI. The CDR3 is 20 amino acids. Trimming at V came to 5 bases and at J to 2 bases, leaving 21 bases not matched to a gene. CDR3 coding DNA: TGTGCCAGCTCAACAACCGAGGTGTTCGAGGGACAGGGAACACAAGAGACCCAGTACTTC. Its translation is CASSTTEVFEGQGTQETQYF.

The V and J genes are TRBV27 and TRBJ2-7; D is undetermined. The germline CDR1 and CDR2 sequences are MNHEY and SMNVEV (reference sequence). CDR3 length: 13 residues. V was pared by 2 bases and J by 5 bases, with 10 bases between. The CDR3 is CASSLQRRNEQYF. Here the CDR3 DNA reads TGTGCCAGCAGTTTACAACGCAGGAACGAGCAGTACTTC.

The chain couples TRBV19 to TRBJ1-5; D not certain. Germline CDR1 is LNHDA and CDR2 is SQIVND (reference sequence). V dropped 7 bases and J dropped 0 bases, with 19 bases sitting between them. The CDR3 totals 17 residues. CDR3 region: CASTEWAGDYSNQPQHF. The CDR3 DNA is TGTGCCAGTACCGAATGGGCAGGCGATTATAGCAATCAGCCCCAGCATTTT. Complete variable domain (other parts from reference TRBV19 and TRBJ1-5): DGGITQSPKYLFRKEGQNVTLSCEQNLNHDAMYWYRQDPGQGLRLIYYSQIVNDFQKGDIAEGYSVSREKKESFPLTVTSAQKNPTAFYLCASTEWAGDYSNQPQHFGDGTRLSIL.

V usage is TRBV9 and J usage is TRBJ2-1; the match to TRBD2 covers 7 bases. V gave up 0 bases and J gave up 4 bases; unmatched junction bases: 7. The CDR3 spans 16 residues. The germline V gene has CDR1 SGDLS and CDR2 YYNGEE. The CDR3 DNA reads TGTGCCAGCAGCGTAGGCGGCGGGAGAGTTTACAATGAGCAGTTCTTC. This encodes CASSVGGGRVYNEQFF. The full variable domain, rest sourced from reference TRBV9 and TRBJ2-1, is DSGVTQTPKHLITATGQRVTLRCSPRSGDLSVYWYQQSLDQGLQFLIQYYNGEERAKGNILERFSAQQFPDLHSELNLSSLELGDSALYFCASSVGGGRVYNEQFFGPGTRLTVL.

The rearrangement uses TRBV7-9 and TRBJ1-1, with a possible D match to TRBD1 (6 bases). Trimming pared 6 bases from V and 8 bases from J, leaving 16 bases between. The length of the CDR3 is 13 residues. Germline V CDR1 and CDR2: SEHNR, FQNEAQ (reference sequence). The CDR3 region has the DNA TGTGCCAGCAGACAAATCGAGGGGGAGGAAGCTTTCTTT. Amino acid sequence: CASRQIEGEEAFF. The variable domain in full, with the rest retrieved from reference TRBV7-9 and TRBJ1-1, is DTGVSQNPRHKITKRGQNVTFRCDPISEHNRLYWYRQTLGQGPEFLTYFQNEAQLEKSRLLSDRFSAERPKGSFSTLEIQRTEQGDSAMYLCASRQIEGEEAFFGQGTRLTVV.

The chain is built from TRBV9 and TRBJ2-2; TRBD1 aligns across 9 bases. Per the germline V gene, CDR1 is SGDLS and CDR2 is YYNGEE. This CDR3 comprises 15 residues. V gave up 3 bases and J gave up 6 bases; unmatched junction bases: 6. CDR3 DNA: TGTGCCAGCAGCGGAGCCGGGACAGGGTCCGGGGAGCTGTTTTTT. It codes for CASSGAGTGSGELFF.

The chain is built from TRBV15 and TRBJ1-1; no clear D. The CDR3 totals 15 residues. V lost 1 base to trimming and J lost 3 bases, with 12 bases between them. Germline V gene data show CDR1 as LNHNV and CDR2 as YYDKDF (reference sequence). The CDR3 reads CATSRGELWDTEAFF. DNA of the CDR3: TGTGCCACCAGCAGAGGGGAGCTCTGGGACACTGAAGCTTTCTTT.

CDR3 sequence: CASSSDRDQPQHF. CDR3 nucleotides: TGTGCCAGCAGCTCAGACAGGGATCAGCCCCAGCATTTT. The rearrangement uses TRBV11-2 and TRBJ1-5; 7 nucleotides match TRBD1. J gave up 5 bases and V 4 bases, and 2 bases lay outside the gene matches. Germline CDR1 and CDR2: SGHAT and FQNNGV. The CDR3 extends over 13 amino acids.

As for this clone: Because the CDR3 is missing its conserved closing phenylalanine or tryptophan, this is likely a read error. The DNA of the CDR3 is TGCAGCGTTGAGTGGTGGGAAGGGCCTACCGGGAGTGGCTACACCCTC. It translates to CSVEWWEGPTGSGYTL. The V gene is TRBV29-1, the J gene TRBJ1-2; D is uncertain. The CDR3 covers 16 residues. CDR1 is SQVTM and CDR2 is ANQGSEA in the germline V gene. V was pared by 3 bases and J by 7 bases, with 24 bases between.

The chain has TRBV27 and TRBJ2-2; 7 nucleotides match TRBD2. In germline, CDR1 is MNHEY, CDR2 SMNVEV (reference sequence). The CDR3 is 16 residues long. The ends lost 3 bases at V and 1 base at J; junction bases unmatched: 5. The CDR3 sequence: CASSFVAGENTGELFF. The CDR3 DNA is TGTGCCAGCAGTTTTGTAGCGGGCGAGAACACCGGGGAGCTGTTTTTT.

The chain employs TRBV5-1 and TRBJ2-7; no firm D call. The CDR3 sequence is 15 residues long. Germline V CDR1 and CDR2: SGHRS, YFSETQ. The germline V and J ends were trimmed by 0 bases and 2 bases, with 12 bases remaining between them. The CDR3 protein is CASSLGRQATYEQYF. CDR3 in DNA: TGCGCCAGCAGCTTGGGTCGGCAGGCTACCTACGAGCAGTACTTC.

The chain employs TRBV25-1 and TRBJ1-2; a possible D gene is TRBD1 (5 bases). The CDR3 length is 15 residues. V was trimmed by 3 bases and J by 5 bases, leaving 16 bases between them. Germline CDR1 is MGHDK and CDR2 is SYGVNS. This CDR3 is CASSDRTLFPYGYTF. The DNA of the CDR3 is TGTGCCAGCAGTGACCGGACATTATTCCCGTATGGCTACACCTTC.